This record covers a single TCR beta chain. Its antigen has not been determined. The record has no base qualities; no much larger clone is one base away. The germline V gene (reference sequence) gives CDR1 as SGHNT and CDR2 as YYREEE. Reading from cysteine to phenylalanine, the CDR3 counts 13 amino acids. The only DNA kept is the CDR3, 39 bases in frame from the first base. V lost 4 bases and J lost 3 bases, and the count of bases not matched to a germline gene is 2. TCRbeta CDR3 regions were amplified from genomic DNA using the immunoSEQ Assay, a bias-controlled multiplex PCR. On the authors' methods: The number of nucleated cells in each sample was estimated by amplification of reference gene primers within the assay. To quantify the absolute abundance of each unique TCRbeta CDR3 rearrangement, sequence reads were collapsed and filtered. Productive Simpson clonality was computed per sample as the square root of Simpson's diversity index over productive rearrangements. In TCRdb, the immuneACCESS table is reduced to in-frame sequences with V and J assigned. These tables do not hold every clone; where another copy was compared, an unresolved V gene accounts for under half, and the others remain unexplained. D and trimming were read from the DNA, whereas the V and J calls and clone size are those reported in that table. The sample data list around 200,000 clones, and 86% of these were observed just once. About 6% of the sample is held by the ten biggest clonotypes.

Collaborating institutions collected whole blood in K2EDTA tubes following their own protocols. For TCRbeta analysis, collaborators shipped samples in one of three forms: frozen whole blood, isolated PBMCs, or DNA extracted from either of those sample types. This specimen comes from a study of blood T cell repertoires in COVID-19 (dated by TCRdb to the early 2020s). Regarding the study in general: Samples from collaborators originated in the United States, Italy and Spain and spanned both the acute and convalescent phases of COVID-19. Where HLA class I and class II types were available, the types were taken from metadata supplied by the sample provider, not from assay-based typing. A freely available public database, intended as a resource for researchers studying the immune response to SARS-CoV-2, is where the repertoires were released. The sample metadata nearly always contained a de-identified subject ID, COVID-19 status, age in years and sex. Samples were obtained from the ongoing ImmuneRACE study (first 160 participants) and from over a thousand subjects provided by 6 global collaborators. Deeply sampled blood TCRbeta repertoires from subjects exposed to, actively infected with, or recovered from COVID-19 were included in the dataset. The material from the prospective study consisted of cDNA or gDNA derived from T cells, B-cell-depleted T cells, or PBMCs. Broad study findings and their caveats: Clinical and demographic metadata were provided uncurated, with the amount varying by source and participant.

The sequence derives from a man older than 75 with acute or convalescent COVID-19. The chain joins TRBV5-4 to TRBJ2-5; 8 nucleotides in the junction match TRBD1. The sequenced sample consisted of peripheral blood. The CDR3 here reads CASSADREETQYF. The nucleotides are TGTGCCAGCAGCGCGGACAGGGAAGAGACCCAGTACTTC.